This entry features one TCR beta chain sequence. It has no known antigen specificity. Base qualities are missing; no much larger clone stands one base away. The immunoSEQ Assay, a bias-controlled multiplex PCR, was used to amplify TCRbeta CDR3 regions from genomic DNA. On the study's bioinformatics: The number of nucleated cells in each sample was estimated by amplification of reference gene primers within the assay. To quantify the absolute abundance of each unique TCRbeta CDR3 rearrangement, sequence reads were collapsed and filtered. For each sample, productive Simpson clonality was calculated as the square root of Simpson's diversity index over productive rearrangements. TCRdb obtained this table from immuneACCESS and retained in-frame rearrangements with V and J assigned. These tables miss some clones; where compared with another copy, unresolved V genes account for less than half of the shortfall, and the remainder is unexplained. The DNA gave D and trimming, while V, J and clone size come from that table. This sample is represented by a few hundred thousand clones; 70% to 90% of them were singletons. Around 2.2% of the sample belongs to the ten largest clones.

The sample comes from a study of blood T cell repertoires in COVID-19 (dated by TCRdb to between 2020 and 2021). For the wider study: Samples from collaborators originated in the United States, Italy and Spain and spanned both the acute and convalescent phases of COVID-19. HLA class I and class II types, where available, came from metadata supplied by the sample provider rather than from assay-based typing. Sample metadata almost always included a de-identified subject ID, COVID-19 status, age in years and sex. Subjects who had been exposed to COVID-19, were actively infected with it, or had recovered from it provided the deeply sampled blood TCRbeta repertoires that made up the dataset. Samples were obtained from the ongoing ImmuneRACE study (first 160 participants) and from roughly 1,300 subjects provided by 6 global collaborators. The repertoires were made available in a free public database intended to serve as a resource for research on the immune response to SARS-CoV-2. The material from the prospective study consisted of cDNA or gDNA derived from T cells, B-cell-depleted T cells, or PBMCs. Overall study outcomes, separate from this receptor: The quantity of clinical and demographic metadata differed by source and by participant and was supplied without curation.

The CDR3 starts with the cysteine, ends with the phenylalanine, and has 16 residues. The sequence is cut down to CDR3 DNA, 48 bases in frame from base 1. From V the trimming removes 2 bases and from J it removes 0 bases, while the gene matches leave 4 bases of the junction unaccounted for. The germline V gene provides CDR1 MGHRA and CDR2 YSYEKL. A second Seattle source provided samples from volunteer blood donors who had recovered from COVID-19. Each collaborating institution followed its own protocols to collect whole blood in K2EDTA tubes. Collaborator samples were shipped for TCRbeta analysis as frozen whole blood, isolated PBMCs, or DNA extracted from either sample type.

The sequence joins TRBV4-1 to TRBJ2-1, with 7 central nucleotides matching TRBD2. The sample comprised peripheral blood. This TCR was sampled from a man aged 25-45 years who had recovered from COVID-19. The CDR3 sequence is CASSQSGGSSYNEQFF. The sequenced DNA: TGCGCCAGCAGCCAATCCGGGGGGAGCTCCTACAATGAGCAGTTCTTC.